Sequencing of this T cell receptor (beta chain) was carried out in a study of CD8 T cells in Susac syndrome (dated by TCRdb to the late 2010s). For context, the study as a whole: Repertoire sequencing was used to test whether CD8+ T cell activation and differentiation in Susac syndrome was antigen driven. The clonality of the CD8+ T cell repertoire was compared across about a dozen healthy donors, roughly 14 Susac syndrome patients and around 15 multiple sclerosis patients. Overall study outcomes, separate from this receptor: The number of individuals in the TCR sequencing and HLA analysis was recognized as being relatively small.

CDR1 and CDR2 (SEHNR, FQNEAQ) derive from the germline V gene (reference sequence). V gives up 6 bases and J gives up 0 bases, and the segment between their germline ends measures 11 bases. From the cysteine through the phenylalanine, the CDR3 covers 15 amino acids. Just the 45-base CDR3 DNA is kept, in frame starting at base 1. Peripheral blood CD8+ and CD4+ T cells from healthy donors, Susac syndrome patients and multiple sclerosis patients were profiled by high-throughput TCR beta sequencing. The healthy donors served as controls matched for age and sex. Bulk CD8+ and CD4+ T cells were purified magnetically by negative isolation, whereas CD8+ TEMRA cells were enriched by FACS. Blood was collected in EDTA tubes and processed within 24 hours, with PBMCs isolated through density gradient centrifugation. PBMCs intended for TCR sequencing were frozen in liquid nitrogen and were later thawed in a 37 degrees C water bath. A purity of at least 90% was achieved for sorted or isolated CD4+, CD8+ and CD8+ TEMRA cells.

RNA was extracted using the RNeasy kit, and roughly 0.5 to 1 microgram was reverse transcribed with random hexamers. The immunoSEQ multiplex PCR assay, which covers 54 Vbeta and 13 Jbeta segments, was used to amplify TCR beta CDR3 regions. To correct PCR amplification bias, a synthetic template baseline was used for both primer optimization and computational correction. The original pipeline was this. Reads were annotated to V, D and J genes according to IMGT and were analyzed with immunoSEQ Analyzer, with only productive sequences retained. Clonality was computed as one minus Shannon entropy normalized by log2 of the number of productive unique sequences. For each patient and control, public and private clones were evaluated within the 100 most prevalent clones. Susac-specific clones were defined as absent from healthy and MS cohorts, roughly 1,100 published viral clones and other ImmuneACCESS disease sequences. TCRdb itself trimmed the public reads at Q25 with fastp, ran MiXCR and retained productive beta chains. A single entry per CDR3 protein holds the most common genes and DNA from its merged rows. TCRdb's processing, not the authors' own work, is the source of the V and J calls. This sample lists approximately 65,000 distinct CDR3 sequences; just over 90% were detected once. The ten largest clonotypes hold nearly 0.2% of the sample.

Concerning this clonotype: Its antigen is currently not known. There are no base qualities to consult, and no much larger clone falls within one base.

The sequence came from a human donor in good health. The sequencing sample was made of CD8+ T cells from PBMCs. The V and J genes are TRBV7-9 and TRBJ2-2, with no confident D gene call. The DNA sequence is given as TGTGCCAGCAGAATCTACAGCGCGAACACCGGGGAGCTGTTTTTT. The encoded protein is CASRIYSANTGELFF.